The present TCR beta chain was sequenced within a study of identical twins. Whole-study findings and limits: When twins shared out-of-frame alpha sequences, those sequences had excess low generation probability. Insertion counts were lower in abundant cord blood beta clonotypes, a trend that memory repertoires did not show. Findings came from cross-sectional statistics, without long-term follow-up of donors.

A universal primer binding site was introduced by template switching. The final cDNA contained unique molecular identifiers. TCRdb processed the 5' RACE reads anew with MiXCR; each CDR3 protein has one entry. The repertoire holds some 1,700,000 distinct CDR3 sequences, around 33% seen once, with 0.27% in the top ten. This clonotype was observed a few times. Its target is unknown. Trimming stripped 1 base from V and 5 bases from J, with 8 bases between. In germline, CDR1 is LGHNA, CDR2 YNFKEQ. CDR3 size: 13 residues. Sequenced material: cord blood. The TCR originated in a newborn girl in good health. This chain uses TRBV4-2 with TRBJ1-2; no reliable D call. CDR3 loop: CASSQARLYGYTF. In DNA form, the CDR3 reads TGTGCCAGCAGCCAAGCACGACTTTATGGCTACACCTTC.